The clone carrying this T cell receptor beta chain was recorded only once. This entry is derived from a study of blood T cell repertoires in COVID-19. Background on the study: Researchers got acute and convalescent COVID-19 samples from the United States, Italy and Spain.

Study processing details: Cell counts per sample came from amplifying reference gene primers. Assay: immunoSEQ multiplex PCR; the TCRdb copy retains only in-frame clones and omits some. The DNA gave D and trimming, while V, J and clone size come from that table. The sample includes roughly 53,000 clones, around 84% of them seen just once. Germline-derived CDR1 and CDR2 are ENHRY and SYGVKD. The CDR3 consists of 15 residues. Deletions cut 3 bases from V and 11 bases from J, with 22 bases between. The sample was peripheral blood. V and J are TRBV10-3 and TRBJ1-1; TRBD1 might be the D (6 bases). The origin of this receptor is a man between 65 and 85 years old with active COVID-19. As DNA, the CDR3 is TGTGCCATCAGTGATACGGACAGCGGCGGACTGAATGCTTTCTTT. Its protein is CAISDTDSGGLNAFF.